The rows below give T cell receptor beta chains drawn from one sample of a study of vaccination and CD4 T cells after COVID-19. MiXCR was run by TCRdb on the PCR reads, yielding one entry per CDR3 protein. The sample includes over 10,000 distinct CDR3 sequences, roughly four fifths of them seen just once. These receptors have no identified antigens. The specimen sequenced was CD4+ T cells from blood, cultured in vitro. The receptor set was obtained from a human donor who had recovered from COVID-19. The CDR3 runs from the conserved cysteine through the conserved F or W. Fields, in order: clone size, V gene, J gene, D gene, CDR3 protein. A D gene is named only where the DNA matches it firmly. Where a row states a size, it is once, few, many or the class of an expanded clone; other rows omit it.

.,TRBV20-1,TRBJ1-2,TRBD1,CSARGTGTEGYTF
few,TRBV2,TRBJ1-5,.,CASSVQAEGQPQHF
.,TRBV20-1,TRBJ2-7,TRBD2,CSAGLLAGVKKSYEQYF
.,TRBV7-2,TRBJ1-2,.,CASSLRGAVNYGYTF
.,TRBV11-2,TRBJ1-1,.,CASSISAAGIWAGDTEAFF
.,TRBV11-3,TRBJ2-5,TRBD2,CASSLRGTRGETQYF
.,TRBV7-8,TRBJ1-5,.,CASSLRSASPQHF
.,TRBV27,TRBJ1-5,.,CASRQGGNQPQHF
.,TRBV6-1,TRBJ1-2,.,CASTGDLRTSGGYTF
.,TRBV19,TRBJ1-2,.,CASSWQGSGYTF
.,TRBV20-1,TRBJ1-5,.,CSARDGGRGVQPQHF
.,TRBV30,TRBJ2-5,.,CAWTRGIKETQYF
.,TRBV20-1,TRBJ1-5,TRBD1,CSARDLTGDHQPQHF
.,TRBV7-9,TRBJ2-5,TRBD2,CASSGGLAVQETQYF
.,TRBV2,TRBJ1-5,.,CASGGHVDQPQHF
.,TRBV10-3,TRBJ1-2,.,CAISEVGGYGYTF
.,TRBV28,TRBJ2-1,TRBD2,CASSTPWTSGRAHDNEQFF
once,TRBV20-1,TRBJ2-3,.,CSALGDLYDPDTQYF
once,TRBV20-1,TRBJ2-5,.,CSARTSGRRGPQYF
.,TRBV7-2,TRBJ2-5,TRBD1,CASSLEGQAETQYF
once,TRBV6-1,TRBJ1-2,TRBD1,CASNGQGKTYGYTF
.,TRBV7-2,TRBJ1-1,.,CASSLAAANTEAFF
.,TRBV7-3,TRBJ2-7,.,CASSQGHSSYEQYF
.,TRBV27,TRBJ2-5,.,CASSFGFTQRVQYF
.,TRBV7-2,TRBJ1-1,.,CASSRPLNTEAFF
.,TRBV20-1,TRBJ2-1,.,CSTQPYNEQFF
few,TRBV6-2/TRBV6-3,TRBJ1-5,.,CASTPLDYYSNQPQHF
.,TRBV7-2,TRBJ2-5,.,CASGRGQPQETQYF
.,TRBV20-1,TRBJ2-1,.,CSARSYEQFF
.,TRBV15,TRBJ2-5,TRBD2,CATSRGLAGGGETQYF
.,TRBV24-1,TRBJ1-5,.,CATSDLPGVCYPGRDINQPQHF
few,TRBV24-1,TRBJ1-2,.,CATSDPNLRGYTF
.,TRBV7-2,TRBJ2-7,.,CASSLARGEQYF
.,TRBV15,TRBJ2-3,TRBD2,CATSRGGTTTDTQYF
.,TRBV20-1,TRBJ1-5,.,CSAKIQGGNQPQHF
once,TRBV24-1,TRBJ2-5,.,CATSAPGGSETQYF
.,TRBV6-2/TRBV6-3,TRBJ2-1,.,CASSSPLISVWDEQFF
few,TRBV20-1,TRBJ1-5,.,CSARPGAGSNQPQHF
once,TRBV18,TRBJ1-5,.,CASSPQGGKQPQHF
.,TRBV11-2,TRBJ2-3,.,CASSPPTGTSTDTQYF
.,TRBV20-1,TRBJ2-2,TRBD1,CSARDRTGQTGELFF
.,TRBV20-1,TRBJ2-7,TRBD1,CSASSATGYEQYF
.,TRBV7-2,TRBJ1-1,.,CASSAYSLVNTEAFF
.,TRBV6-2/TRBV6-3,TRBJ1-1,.,CASRVDNLNTEAFF
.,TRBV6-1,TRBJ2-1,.,CASSTTFGGSYNEQFF
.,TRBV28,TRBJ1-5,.,CASSQSGGNQPQHF
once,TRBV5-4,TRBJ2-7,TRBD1,CASSFPGTESYEQYF
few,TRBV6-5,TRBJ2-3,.,CASSYPKRLGTDTQYF
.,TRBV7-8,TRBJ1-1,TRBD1,CASSLVPGTGGTEAFF
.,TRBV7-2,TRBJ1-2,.,CASSKGGDANYGYTF
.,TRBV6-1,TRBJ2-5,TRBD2,CASSPGRLAVQETQYF
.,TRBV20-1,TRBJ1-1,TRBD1,CSAREGQTEAFF